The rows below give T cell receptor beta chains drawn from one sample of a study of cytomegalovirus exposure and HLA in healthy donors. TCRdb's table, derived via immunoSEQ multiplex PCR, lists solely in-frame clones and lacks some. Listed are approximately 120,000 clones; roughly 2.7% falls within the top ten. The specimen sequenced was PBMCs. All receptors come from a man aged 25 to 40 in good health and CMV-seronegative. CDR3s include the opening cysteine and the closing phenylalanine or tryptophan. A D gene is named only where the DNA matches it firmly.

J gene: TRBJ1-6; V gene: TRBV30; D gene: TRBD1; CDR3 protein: CAWGQGADNSPLHF; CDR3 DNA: TGTGCCTGGGGACAGGGCGCGGATAATTCACCCCTCCACTTT
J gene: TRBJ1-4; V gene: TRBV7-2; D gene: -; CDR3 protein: CASSLNRAPNEKLFF; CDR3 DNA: TGTGCCAGCAGCTTAAACAGGGCCCCTAATGAAAAACTGTTTTTT
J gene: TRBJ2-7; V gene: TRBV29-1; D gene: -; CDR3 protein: CSVLTGSYEQYF; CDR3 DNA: TGCAGCGTTTTAACAGGGAGCTACGAGCAGTACTTC
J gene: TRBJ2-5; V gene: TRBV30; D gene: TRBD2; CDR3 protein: CAWVLADQETQYF; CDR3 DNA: TGTGCCTGGGTACTAGCGGATCAAGAGACCCAGTACTTC
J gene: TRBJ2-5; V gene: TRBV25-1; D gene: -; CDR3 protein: CASSEYAGGETQYF; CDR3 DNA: TGTGCCAGCAGTGAATATGCCGGGGGAGAGACCCAGTACTTC
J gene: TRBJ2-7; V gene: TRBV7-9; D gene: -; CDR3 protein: CASGHLDEQYF; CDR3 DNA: TGTGCCAGCGGCCATCTCGACGAGCAGTACTTC
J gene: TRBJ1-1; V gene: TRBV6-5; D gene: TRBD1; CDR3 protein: CASRPKGDRYTEAFF; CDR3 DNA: TGTGCCAGCAGGCCTAAGGGGGACAGATACACTGAAGCTTTCTTT
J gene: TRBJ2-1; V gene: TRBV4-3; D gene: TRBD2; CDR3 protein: CASSPGLETYNEQFF; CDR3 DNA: TGCGCCAGCAGCCCGGGACTAGAGACGTACAATGAGCAGTTCTTC
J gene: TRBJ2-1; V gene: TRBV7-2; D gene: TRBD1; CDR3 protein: CASSPGQGLRHNEQFF; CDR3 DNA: TGTGCCAGCAGCCCCGGACAGGGGCTACGACACAATGAGCAGTTCTTC
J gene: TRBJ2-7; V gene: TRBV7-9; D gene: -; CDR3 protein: CASSPTLSYEQYF; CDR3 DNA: TGTGCCAGCAGTCCTACCCTCTCCTACGAGCAGTACTTC
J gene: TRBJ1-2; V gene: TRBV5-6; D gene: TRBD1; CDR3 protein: CASSPINQQGMYGCTF; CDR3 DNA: TGTGCCAGCAGCCCTATTAACCAACAGGGGATGTATGGCTGCACCTTC
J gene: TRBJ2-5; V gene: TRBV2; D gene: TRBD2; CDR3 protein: CASNDGGDETQYF; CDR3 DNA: TGTGCCAGCAATGACGGGGGGGATGAGACCCAGTACTTC
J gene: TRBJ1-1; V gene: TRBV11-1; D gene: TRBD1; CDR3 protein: CASSWDRGQGGTEAFF; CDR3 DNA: TGTGCCAGCAGCTGGGACAGGGGGCAAGGGGGCACTGAAGCTTTCTTT
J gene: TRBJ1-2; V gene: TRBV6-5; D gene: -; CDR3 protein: CASSPSRSGDYGYTF; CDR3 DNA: TGTGCCAGCAGCCCCTCCAGGTCAGGGGACTATGGCTACACCTTC
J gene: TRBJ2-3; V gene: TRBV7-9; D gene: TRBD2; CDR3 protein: CASSLGLAGSTDTQYF; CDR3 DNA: TGTGCCAGCAGCTTGGGACTAGCGGGATCCACAGATACGCAGTATTTT
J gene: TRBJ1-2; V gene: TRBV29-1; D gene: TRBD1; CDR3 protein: CSTGTGADLNYGYTF; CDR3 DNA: TGCAGCACCGGGACAGGAGCTGATCTTAACTATGGCTACACCTTC
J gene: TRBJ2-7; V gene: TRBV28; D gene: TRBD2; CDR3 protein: CASSKGTSVSSYEQYF; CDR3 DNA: TGTGCCAGCAGCAAAGGGACTAGCGTTAGCTCCTACGAGCAGTACTTC
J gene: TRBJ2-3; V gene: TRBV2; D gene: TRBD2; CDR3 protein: CASSGTSGRAGDTQYF; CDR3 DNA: TGTGCCAGCAGTGGGACTAGCGGGAGGGCCGGGGATACGCAGTATTTT
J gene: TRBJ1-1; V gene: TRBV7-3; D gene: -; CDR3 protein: CASSPTGVRSTEAFF; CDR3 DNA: TGTGCCAGCAGCCCTACCGGGGTCCGGAGCACTGAAGCTTTCTTT
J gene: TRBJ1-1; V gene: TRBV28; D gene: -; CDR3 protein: CATLAPMNTEAFF; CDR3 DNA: TGTGCCACCCTCGCACCTATGAACACTGAAGCTTTCTTT
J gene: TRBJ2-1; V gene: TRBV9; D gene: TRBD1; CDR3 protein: CASSAQTGGGEQFF; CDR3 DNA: TGTGCCAGCAGCGCGCAGACAGGGGGCGGTGAGCAGTTCTTC
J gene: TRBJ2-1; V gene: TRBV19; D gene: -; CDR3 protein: CASSLHRESSYNEQFF; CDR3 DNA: TGTGCCAGTAGCCTTCATCGAGAGAGCTCCTACAATGAGCAGTTCTTC
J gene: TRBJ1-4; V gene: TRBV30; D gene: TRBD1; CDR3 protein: CAWSPGTGFEKLFF; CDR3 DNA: TGTGCCTGGAGCCCCGGGACAGGGTTTGAAAAACTGTTTTTT
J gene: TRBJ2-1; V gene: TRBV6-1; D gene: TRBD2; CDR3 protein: CASSSRLAGGNEQFF; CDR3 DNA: TGTGCCAGCAGTTCTCGACTAGCGGGAGGGAATGAGCAGTTCTTC
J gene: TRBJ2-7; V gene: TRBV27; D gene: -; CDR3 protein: CASSSRTDYEQYF; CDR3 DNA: TGTGCCAGCAGTTCCCGGACTGACTACGAGCAGTACTTC
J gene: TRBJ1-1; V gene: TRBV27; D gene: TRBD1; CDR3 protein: CASSPRGLGTEAFF; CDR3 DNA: TGTGCCAGCAGTCCCAGGGGGCTGGGCACTGAAGCTTTCTTT
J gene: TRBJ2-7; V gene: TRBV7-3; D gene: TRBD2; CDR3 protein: CASSLGASGSYEQYF; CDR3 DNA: TGTGCCAGCAGCTTAGGGGCTAGCGGCTCCTACGAGCAGTACTTC
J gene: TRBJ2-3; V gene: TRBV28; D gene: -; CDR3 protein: CASSSGDASDTQYF; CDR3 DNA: TGTGCCAGCAGTTCCGGAGATGCATCAGATACGCAGTATTTT
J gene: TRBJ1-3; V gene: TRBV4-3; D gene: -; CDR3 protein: CASSQGPGQKPNSGNTIYF; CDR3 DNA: TGCGCCAGCAGCCAAGGTCCCGGACAGAAGCCTAACTCTGGAAACACCATATATTTT